The next 30 T cell receptor beta chains were all read from a single sample in a study of low-dose radiotherapy and immunotherapy resistance in tumors. First-strand cDNA relied on TRAV- and TRBV-specific primers spanning alpha and beta chains. The authors ran 15 to 20 PCR cycles to amplify TCRs with a constant-region primer and V-primer adapter. TCRdb fed the reads into MiXCR, producing one record per CDR3 protein. Of 45,000 or so distinct CDR3 sequences in the sample, less than 30% are singletons; the top ten hold 10%. The sample's time point: after trial treatment. Treatment specified: LDRT plus nivolumab, ipilimumab, low-dose cyclophosphamide and aspirin (RACIN trial). Sequencing used PBMCs, obtained after low-dose radiotherapy plus immunotherapy. These receptors all stem from a male donor with prostate cancer.

In its sample, this clonotype was seen many times. J is TRBJ2-7 and V is TRBV18; no reliable D call. Germline CDR1 and CDR2: KGHSH and LQKENI. V lost 6 bases, J lost 6 bases, and 12 bases lay in between. The CDR3 contains 12 residues. CDR3 nucleotide sequence: TGTGCCAGCTCCCGAGAGCCTGGCGAGCAGTACTTC. Its protein is CASSREPGEQYF.

This clonotype was seen repeatedly, ten times or more. This chain connects TRBV29-1 to TRBJ1-1, with D possibly matching TRBD1 (5 bases). CDR1 and CDR2 from the germline V gene are SQVTM and ANQGSEA. Trimming pared 5 bases from V and 1 base from J, leaving 8 bases between. CDR3 length: 12 amino acids. As DNA, the CDR3 is TGCAGCGTTAATCAGGGGAACACTGAAGCTTTCTTT. This translates into CSVNQGNTEAFF. The full variable domain, completed using reference TRBV29-1 and TRBJ1-1, is SAVISQKPSRDICQRGTSLTIQCQVDSQVTMMFWYRQQPGQSLTLIATANQGSEATYESGFVIDKFPISRPNLTFSTLTVSNMSPEDSSIYLCSVNQGNTEAFFGQGTRLTVV.

This sequence joins TRBV5-1 and TRBJ2-7; tentatively, D is TRBD1 (5 bases). The CDR3 sequence is 13 residues long. Germline CDR1 reads SGHRS; CDR2 reads YFSETQ. Trimming cost V 4 bases and J 3 bases, with 11 bases left between them. This CDR3 is CASSPEGHYEQYF. The CDR3 coding sequence is TGCGCCAGCAGCCCGGAAGGACACTACGAGCAGTACTTC.

This clonotype was detected many times. The chain recombines TRBV30 with TRBJ2-3, with unresolved D. V was cut by 7 bases and J by 6 bases, with 17 bases left in between. Germline CDR1 is GTSNPN and CDR2 is SVGIG (reference sequence). The CDR3 extends over 13 amino acids. CDR3 sequence (DNA): TGTGCCTACGGGTGGGGTCCGGGCGATACGCAGTATTTT. Translated, it gives CAYGWGPGDTQYF.

This clonotype was observed at least ten times. The genes are TRBV28 and TRBJ1-1; 8 nucleotides match TRBD1. The CDR3 extends over 14 amino acids. V was clipped by 4 bases and J by 7 bases; unmatched bases: 8. CDR1 and CDR2 from the germline V gene are MDHEN and SYDVKM. The CDR3 DNA follows: TGTGCCAGCAGTTCGACAGGGGATCGAAGTGAAGCTTTCTTT. This gives the protein CASSSTGDRSEAFF. Supplemented by reference TRBV28 and TRBJ1-1, the full variable domain reads DVKVTQSSRYLVKRTGEKVFLECVQDMDHENMFWYRQDPGLGLRLIYFSYDVKMKEKGDIPEGYSVSREKKERFSLILESASTNQTSMYLCASSSTGDRSEAFFGQGTRLTVV.

In this sample, this clonotype turned up many times. The rearrangement uses TRBV12-3 or TRBV12-4 and TRBJ2-1; TRBD1 agrees at 9 bases. The junction had 0 bases not matched to a gene; V was cut back by 1 base and J by 2 bases. There are 15 residues in the CDR3. CDR3 nucleotides: TGTGCCAGCAGTTTAGACAGGGGGCCCTACAATGAGCAGTTCTTC. Translation: CASSLDRGPYNEQFF.

Concerning this clonotype itself: A read error is the likely source, as a far larger clone sits one nucleotide away. The V and J genes are TRBV11-2 and TRBJ2-1, with D hard to call. The CDR3 consists of 15 residues. Germline CDR1 is SGHAT and CDR2 is FQNNGV. The V and J ends lost 1 base and 13 bases respectively, with 20 bases between them. The CDR3, as DNA: TGTGCCAGCAGCTTAGCGCCGGGCTACCAAGAGACCCAGTTCTTC. Encoded protein: CASSLAPGYQETQFF. The full variable domain, with the rest looked up from reference TRBV11-2 and TRBJ2-1, is EAGVAQSPRYKIIEKRQSVAFWCNPISGHATLYWYQQILGQGPKLLIQFQNNGVVDDSQLPKDRFSAERLKGVDSTLKIQPAKLEDSAVYLCASSLAPGYQETQFFGPGTRLTVL.

A few counts support this clonotype. A far larger clone is one nucleotide away, so this likely arose from a read error. The gene calls are TRBV19 and TRBJ2-1; TRBD1 might be the D (5 bases). CDR3 size: 15 residues. Germline V gene data show CDR1 as LNHDA and CDR2 as SQIVND (reference sequence). The V gene lost 2 bases and the J gene lost 10 bases, with 18 bases spanning the gap. In DNA form, the CDR3 reads TGTGCCAGTAGTATAATGCAGGGCTCAACCTACGAGCAGTTCTTC. The encoded protein is CASSIMQGSTYEQFF.

This clonotype occurred a few times. The J gene is TRBJ2-5, the V gene TRBV27; D possibly corresponds to TRBD1 (6 bases). V was trimmed by 8 bases and J by 0 bases, leaving 19 bases between them. Per the germline V gene, CDR1 is MNHEY and CDR2 is SMNVEV (reference sequence). This CDR3 contains 16 residues. The CDR3 sequence is CASLFRAGDNQETQYF. The CDR3 DNA reads TGTGCCAGCCTGTTTCGGGCAGGGGACAACCAAGAGACCCAGTACTTC.

This clonotype was picked up many times. The chain joins TRBV5-1 to TRBJ1-1; tentatively, D is TRBD1 (6 bases). Trimming stripped 1 base from V and 7 bases from J, with 11 bases between. CDR3 length equals 13 residues. Germline CDR1 reads SGHRS; CDR2 reads YFSETQ. This CDR3 reads CASSLIQGGEAFF. CDR3 in DNA: TGCGCCAGCAGCTTGATACAGGGAGGTGAAGCTTTCTTT.

This clonotype was seen a handful of times. The V gene is TRBV19, the J gene TRBJ1-2; 7 bases are a match to TRBD1. This CDR3 region has 13 residues. Germline-derived CDR1 and CDR2 are LNHDA and SQIVND (reference sequence). The trim removed 3 bases at V and 8 bases at J, leaving 6 bases unmatched. CDR3 DNA: TGTGCCAGTAGTATCGACAGGGAGGGCGGCTACACCTTC. Its protein is CASSIDREGGYTF.

This clonotype occurred many times. The V call is TRBV12-3 or TRBV12-4, the J call TRBJ2-3; D may match TRBD1 or TRBD2 (5 bases each). V lost 4 bases, J lost 0 bases, and 11 bases lay in between. The length of the CDR3 is 15 residues. The CDR3 DNA sequence: TGTGCCAGCAGTTCTTCACGGGACAGCACAGATACGCAGTATTTT. Translated: CASSSSRDSTDTQYF.

This clonotype was seen repeatedly, ten times or more. This chain uses TRBV5-1 with TRBJ1-1, with 8 bases matching TRBD1. The CDR3 extends over 14 amino acids. The V gene's germline CDR1 is SGHRS and CDR2 YFSETQ. V was clipped by 4 bases and J by 3 bases; unmatched bases: 5. The CDR3 DNA sequence: TGCGCCAGCAGCAGGGGACAGGCGGACACTGAAGCTTTCTTT. It yields the protein CASSRGQADTEAFF. The full variable domain, completed using reference TRBV5-1 and TRBJ1-1, is KAGVTQTPRYLIKTRGQQVTLSCSPISGHRSVSWYQQTPGQGLQFLFEYFSETQRNKGNFPGRFSGRQFSNSRSEMNVSTLELGDSALYLCASSRGQADTEAFFGQGTRLTVV.

The chain recombines TRBV10-3 with TRBJ1-4, with a weak D call TRBD1 (6 bases). The CDR3 sequence is 18 residues long. V gave up 3 bases and J gave up 5 bases, with 22 bases separating them. The germline gives CDR1 ENHRY, CDR2 SYGVKD. For the CDR3, the DNA is TGTGCCATCAGTGAACCGACAGGCTCCTCATCGGCAAATGAAAAACTGTTTTTT. It codes for CAISEPTGSSSANEKLFF.

The table lists this clonotype with many counts. The rearrangement joins TRBV11-2 to TRBJ2-3; TRBD2 aligns across 10 bases. There are 16 residues in the CDR3. The V gene's germline CDR1 is SGHAT and CDR2 FQNNGV. J was trimmed by 4 bases and V by 5 bases; bases with no gene match: 9. In nucleotides, the CDR3 is TGTGCCAGCAGCCCAGGGGGGACTAGCGCGGCAGATACGCAGTATTTT. It specifies CASSPGGTSAADTQYF. The variable domain in full, with the rest retrieved from reference TRBV11-2 and TRBJ2-3, is EAGVAQSPRYKIIEKRQSVAFWCNPISGHATLYWYQQILGQGPKLLIQFQNNGVVDDSQLPKDRFSAERLKGVDSTLKIQPAKLEDSAVYLCASSPGGTSAADTQYFGPGTRLTVL.

A word on this clonotype: This sequence is one base from a far larger clone and is likely a read error. The chain links TRBV5-5 to TRBJ1-1; a possible D gene is TRBD1 (5 bases). CDR1 and CDR2 (germline): SGHKS, YYEKEE (reference sequence). Trimming shortened V by 5 bases and J by 1 base, and 21 bases separated the two germline ends. The CDR3 contains 17 residues. CDR3 sequence reads: CASRTGHYLGENTEAFF. CDR3 bases: TGTGCCAGCAGAACCGGACACTACCTTGGGGAGAACACTGAAGCTTTCTTT.

There are many counts of this clonotype. The chain combines TRBV5-1 with TRBJ1-1, with D perhaps matching TRBD1 (5 bases). Germline V lookup: CDR1 SGHRS, CDR2 YFSETQ. V dropped 2 bases and J dropped 8 bases, with 13 bases sitting between them. CDR3 size: 13 residues. The CDR3 sequence is CASSFIGAAEAFF. The CDR3 nucleotides are TGCGCCAGCAGCTTCATCGGGGCAGCCGAAGCTTTCTTT.

The chain is built from TRBV4-3 and TRBJ1-6; D not certain. CDR1 LGHNA and CDR2 YSLEER come from the germline V gene. V lost 2 bases to trimming and J lost 13 bases, with 9 bases between them. The CDR3 has 12 amino acids. The CDR3 DNA sequence: TGCGCCAGCAGCCAAAAGGGTGGGCCCCTCCACTTT. It yields the protein CASSQKGGPLHF.

There are many counts of this clonotype. The chain couples TRBV20-1 to TRBJ2-1; 13 bases fit TRBD2. This CDR3 is built from 18 residues. With 5 bases clipped from V and 4 bases from J, the junction kept 14 bases outside the gene matches. Germline lookup yields CDR1 DFQATT and CDR2 SNEGSKA (reference sequence). The CDR3 sequence: CSAPRLAGGRPSYNEQFF. The CDR3 region has the DNA TGCAGTGCTCCTAGACTAGCGGGGGGCCGCCCGTCATACAATGAGCAGTTCTTC.

The gene calls are TRBV28 and TRBJ1-5, with D possibly being TRBD1 (6 bases). The CDR3 sequence is 13 residues long. Trimming shortened V by 9 bases and J by 0 bases, and 9 bases separated the two germline ends. Per the germline V gene, CDR1 is MDHEN and CDR2 is SYDVKM. The CDR3 reads CASQGFSNQPQHF. CDR3 coding DNA: TGTGCCAGTCAGGGGTTTAGCAATCAGCCCCAGCATTTT.

This clonotype was counted at least ten times. The chain employs TRBV7-6 and TRBJ1-1; D uncertain. Trimming removed 1 base at V and 0 bases at J, with 9 bases between. Germline CDR1 is SGHVS and CDR2 is FNYEAQ. This CDR3 has 15 residues. In DNA, the CDR3 is TGTGCCAGCAGCTTAGGCGGAAGGTTGAACACTGAAGCTTTCTTT. Translated: CASSLGGRLNTEAFF.

This clonotype was picked up many times. The V call is TRBV2, the J call TRBJ1-1; 7 bases are a match to TRBD1. CDR1 and CDR2 (germline): SNHLY, FYNNEI. This CDR3 comprises 13 residues. J lost 1 base, V lost 6 bases, and 2 bases had no gene match. As DNA, the CDR3 is TGTGCCAGCAGCCGGGACAGGAACACTGAAGCTTTCTTT. This codes for CASSRDRNTEAFF.

On this clonotype: A far larger clone is one base from this, pointing to a likely read error. V gene TRBV28 combines with J gene TRBJ2-1; the match to TRBD1 covers 8 bases. V was pared by 6 bases and J by 10 bases, with 8 bases of the junction left unmatched. Germline CDR1 is MDHEN and CDR2 is SYDVKM. The CDR3 loop spans 13 amino acids. CDR3 sequence (DNA): TGTGCCAGCAGAGCAGGACAGGGCCGGGAGCAGTTCTTC. Its translation is CASRAGQGREQFF.

This clonotype was counted between two and nine times. This chain uses TRBV7-9 with TRBJ2-4; D not certain. CDR3 length: 16 residues. Germline CDR1 SEHNR, CDR2 FQNEAQ (reference sequence). V gave up 5 bases and J gave up 0 bases, with 14 bases separating them. CDR3 sequence: CASSPPLRLAKNIQYF. CDR3 nucleotides: TGTGCCAGCAGCCCCCCCTTAAGACTAGCCAAAAACATTCAGTACTTC.

This clonotype was seen ten or more times. The chain joins TRBV27 to TRBJ2-1; D assignment may be TRBD1 or TRBD2 (5 bases each). Looked up from germline, CDR1 is MNHEY and CDR2 is SMNVEV (reference sequence). The CDR3 runs to 18 residues. Trimming shortened V by 6 bases and J by 0 bases, and 21 bases separated the two germline ends. The CDR3 reads CASRPGPVGLSSYNEQFF. The CDR3 DNA reads TGTGCCAGCAGACCGGGACCCGTCGGCCTTTCCTCCTACAATGAGCAGTTCTTC.

This clonotype has ten or more counts. V is TRBV27 and J is TRBJ2-1; weak D call: TRBD2 (6 bases). Germline CDR1 is MNHEY and CDR2 is SMNVEV (reference sequence). The CDR3 spans 18 residues. The V end was cut by 2 bases, the J end by 4 bases, with 21 bases between. The CDR3 reads CASSLIIAGPLNYNEQFF. CDR3 coding DNA: TGTGCCAGCAGTTTAATAATTGCGGGACCCCTAAATTACAATGAGCAGTTCTTC.

This clonotype turned up a few times. This rearrangement joins TRBV28 to TRBJ1-5; D uncertain. CDR3 length: 14 amino acids. Germline assignment: CDR1 MDHEN and CDR2 SYDVKM. V was trimmed by 2 bases and J by 9 bases, leaving 14 bases between them. This chain's CDR3 is CASSLSKRAGPQHF. The CDR3 nucleotides are TGTGCCAGCAGTTTAAGTAAGCGGGCAGGGCCCCAGCATTTT.

This clonotype was recorded at least ten times. The rearrangement uses TRBV10-3 and TRBJ2-7, with 13 bases identical to TRBD2. Germline CDR1 and CDR2: ENHRY and SYGVKD. This CDR3 is built from 15 residues. The V and J ends lost 10 bases and 2 bases, in that order; junction bases with no gene match: 8. Here the CDR3 reads CASQSGTSGTYEQYF. The CDR3 nucleotides read TGTGCCAGCCAATCCGGGACTAGCGGGACCTACGAGCAGTACTTC.

A single count supports this clonotype. The V call is TRBV12-3 or TRBV12-4, the J call TRBJ1-1; D gene ambiguous. V shed 11 bases and J shed 4 bases, with 14 bases lying between them. This CDR3 spans 12 amino acids. The DNA for the CDR3 is TGTGCCGATAAGGGCATCGGCACTGAAGCTTTCTTT. Protein product: CADKGIGTEAFF.

In the case of this clonotype: One base separates it from a far larger clone, so it is likely a read error. The J gene is TRBJ2-1, the V gene TRBV14, with D possibly matching TRBD1 (5 bases). The J call may be mistaken, given a closer DNA end match to TRBJ2-7. The CDR3 is 14 residues long. CDR1 and CDR2 (germline): SGHDN, FVKESK. In nucleotides, the CDR3 is TGTGTCAGCAGCCCGAGACAGTCTACCTACGAGCAGTACTTC. It yields the protein CVSSPRQSTYEQYF.